This TCR beta chain was sequenced in a study of shared clonotypes between healthy human individuals. The CDR3 sequence is 15 residues long. The V end was cut by 4 bases, the J end by 4 bases, with 14 bases between. CDR1 and CDR2 (germline): SGHVS, FNYEAQ. Assay: immunoSEQ multiplex PCR; the TCRdb copy retains only in-frame clones and omits some. The profile covers about 500,000 clones, with roughly four fifths appearing a single time and more than 10% taken by the ten largest. Sequenced input: PBMCs. The receptor was isolated from a woman aged 40 to 50 in good health. Some clones in this sample may be carry-over from other donors' samples. V usage is TRBV7-6 and J usage is TRBJ1-3; D unclear. CDR3 DNA: TGTGCCAGCAGCTCAGTGGGGATCTCCGGAAACACCATATATTTT. This sequence encodes CASSSVGISGNTIYF.